In its sample, the clone carrying this T cell receptor (beta chain) was seen many times. What it binds is unknown. Individual cDNA molecules received unique molecular identifiers. TCRdb reprocessed the 5' RACE reads with MiXCR, giving one entry per CDR3 protein. The data contain about 83,000 distinct CDR3 sequences, about 12% of them singletons. This sample stems from a study of early T cells in non-severe SARS-CoV-2 infection. The study, taken as a whole, reports: Matching against VDJdb likely underestimated virus-specific expansions, favoring anti-spike CD8.

Trimming took off 3 bases at V and 7 bases at J, with 15 bases between the two ends. The CDR3 runs 14 residues. This clonotype was obtained from an adult who was a healthcare worker with PCR-confirmed SARS-CoV-2 infection or an uninfected control (not recorded which). The sample consisted of whole blood. V and J are TRBV12-3 or TRBV12-4 and TRBJ1-2; D is perhaps TRBD1 (5 bases). DNA for the CDR3: TGTGCCAGCAGTTTCTACAGGTCGGGGAGTGGCTACACCTTC. This translates into CASSFYRSGSGYTF.